This T cell receptor beta chain was documented in a study of OX40 agonist ivuxolimab in advanced cancers. Study summary: A partial response was reached by three patients: one with hepatocellular carcinoma and two with cutaneous melanoma. Study-level results: CD8+ T cells were the subset that, on average, had more expanded clones than CD4+.

Germline V gene data show CDR1 as SGHTA and CDR2 as FQGTGA. The V end was cut by 3 bases, the J end by 6 bases, with 18 bases between. The length of the CDR3 is 16 residues. Libraries were prepared by immunoSEQ multiplex PCR; TCRdb keeps only in-frame clonotypes and omits some of them. The sample lists 65,000 to 80,000 clones; approximately 80% were seen once. Of note for this clone: The antigen is not known.

The gene calls are TRBV7-3 and TRBJ2-1; D may correspond to TRBD1 or TRBD2 (5 bases each). This specimen was CD4+ or CD8+ T cells sorted from blood, taken in a trial of the OX40 agonist ivuxolimab. This receptor was taken from an adult with an advanced solid tumor such as melanoma, head and neck, liver or kidney cancer. The CDR3 nucleotides are TGTGCCAGCAGCTTCGGCACTAGTCTCGGGACCAATGAGCAGTTCTTC. Translating gives CASSFGTSLGTNEQFF. The full variable domain, completed using reference TRBV7-3 and TRBJ2-1, is GAGVSQTPSNKVTEKGKYVELRCDPISGHTALYWYRQSLGQGPEFLIYFQGTGAADDSGLPNDRFFAVRPEGSVSTLKIQRTERGDSAVYLCASSFGTSLGTNEQFFGPGTRLTVL.